These 2 T cell receptor beta chains share one sample of origin, sequenced in a study of blood T cell repertoires in COVID-19. Profiling relied on immunoSEQ multiplex PCR, and the TCRdb table lists in-frame clones only, not all of them. The sample carries 150,000 to 200,000 clones, about 86% recorded once. Material for sequencing was peripheral blood. These receptors were obtained from a woman aged 55 to 70 with COVID-19, enrolled during active disease.

This sequence joins TRBV6-2 or TRBV6-3 and TRBJ1-5; D remains unclear. Germline values: CDR1 MNHEY, CDR2 SVGEGT. V dropped 4 bases and J dropped 6 bases, with 7 bases sitting between them. The CDR3 runs to 12 residues. The chain's CDR3 is CASSSRIQPQHF. The CDR3 nucleotides read TGTGCCAGCAGTTCGAGGATTCAGCCCCAGCATTTT.

V is TRBV6-6 and J is TRBJ1-5; TRBD1 matches 9 bases. The germline V gene encodes CDR1 MNHNY and CDR2 SVGAGI (reference sequence). The CDR3 totals 16 residues. Germline trimming cut 6 bases from V and 1 base from J; bases unmatched to any gene: 7. CDR3 loop: CASRPGTGISNQPQHF. The CDR3 bases are TGTGCCAGCAGGCCCGGGACAGGGATAAGCAATCAGCCCCAGCATTTT.